The following is a T cell receptor (beta chain) sequence with its context. RNA was extracted with the RNeasy kit, and a quantity of roughly 0.45 to 1 ug was reverse transcribed using random hexamers. immunoSEQ multiplex PCR amplified TCR beta CDR3 across 54 Vbeta, 13 Jbeta. TCRdb re-analysed the immunoSEQ multiplex PCR reads in MiXCR, keeping a single row per CDR3 protein. The sample has around 200,000 distinct CDR3 sequences; 92% are singletons. These data belong to a study of CD8 T cells in Susac syndrome. The authors sequenced TCR beta from blood CD8+ and CD4+ T cells. TEMRA cells were enriched by FACS, while CD8+ and CD4+ T cells were obtained through a negative isolation that was performed magnetically. The ends lost 6 bases at V and 1 base at J; junction bases unmatched: 13. The CDR3 covers 19 residues.

The sample taken for sequencing was CD8+ T cells from PBMCs. The rearrangement uses TRBV12-3 or TRBV12-4 and TRBJ2-3, with 13 nucleotides matching TRBD2. This TCR was recovered from a human donor with multiple sclerosis. CDR3 bases: TGTGCCAGCAGACCGGGACTAGCGGGAACTTGGGTGCGCACAGATACGCAGTATTTT. Amino acids: CASRPGLAGTWVRTDTQYF.